This TCR beta chain was identified in a study of cytomegalovirus exposure and HLA in healthy donors. PCR primers comprised 60 Vbeta and 13 Jbeta primers. Some clones are missing from TCRdb's copy, which holds only in-frame ones; the method was immunoSEQ multiplex PCR. The repertoire holds roughly 81,000 clones, more than 60% seen once, with approximately 2% in the top ten. The study's findings and limits: Donors belonging to an Asian-associated ancestry cluster reportedly showed fewer N-insertions in productive TCRs than the roughly 670-donor mean, according to what a later analysis found. Indistinguishable V segments, including TRBV6-2 and TRBV6-3, were excluded. Confirmation was obtained in vitro that a few CMV-associated chains are specific for CMV antigens.

Comments on this clone: What it binds is not known.

The CDR3 extends over 16 amino acids. Trimming cost V 5 bases and J 6 bases, with 19 bases left between them. CDR1 and CDR2 from the germline V gene are LNHNV and YYDKDF (reference sequence). This sequence was found in a boy between 10 and 17 years old in good health and CMV-seronegative. The sequenced sample was PBMCs. V gene TRBV15 combines with J gene TRBJ1-4, with a tentative D call TRBD1 (6 bases). DNA of the CDR3: TGTGCCACCAGCCTCCCATTTACAGGGCCCGATGAAAAACTGTTTTTT. Translation gives CATSLPFTGPDEKLFF.